The clone carrying this T cell receptor beta chain was seen a handful of times. The CDR3 runs 14 residues. Germline CDR1 reads MNHEY; CDR2 reads SVGAGI. Trimming shortened V by 5 bases and J by 0 bases, and 10 bases separated the two germline ends. What was sequenced were expressed TCRB transcripts, since all of the isolated RNA had been reverse transcribed. TCRdb's copy holds only in-frame clones and misses some; the assay was immunoSEQ multiplex PCR. The repertoire includes roughly 380,000 clones, around 19% of them detected once, and under 0.055% sits in the top ten. This specimen belongs to a study of beta chain features in type 1 diabetes.

The sample taken for sequencing was naive CD4+ T cells from blood. The receptor was derived from a woman aged 18-30 years in good health. The chain joins TRBV6-5 to TRBJ1-1, with D possibly matching TRBD1 (5 bases). CDR3: CASSPTEMNTEAFF. The CDR3 DNA reads TGTGCCAGCAGTCCGACAGAGATGAACACTGAAGCTTTCTTT.